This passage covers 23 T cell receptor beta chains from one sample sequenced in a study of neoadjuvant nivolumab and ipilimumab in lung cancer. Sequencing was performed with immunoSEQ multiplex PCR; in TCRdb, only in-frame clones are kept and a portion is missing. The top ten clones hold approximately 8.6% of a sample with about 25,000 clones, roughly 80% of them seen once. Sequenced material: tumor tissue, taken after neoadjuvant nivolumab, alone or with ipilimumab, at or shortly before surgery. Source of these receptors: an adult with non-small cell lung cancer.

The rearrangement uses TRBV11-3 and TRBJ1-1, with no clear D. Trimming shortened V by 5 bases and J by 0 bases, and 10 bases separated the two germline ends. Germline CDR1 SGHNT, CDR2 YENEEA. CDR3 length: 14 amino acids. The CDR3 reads CASSPGPMNTEAFF. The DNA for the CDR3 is TGTGCCAGCAGCCCAGGACCCATGAACACTGAAGCTTTCTTT.

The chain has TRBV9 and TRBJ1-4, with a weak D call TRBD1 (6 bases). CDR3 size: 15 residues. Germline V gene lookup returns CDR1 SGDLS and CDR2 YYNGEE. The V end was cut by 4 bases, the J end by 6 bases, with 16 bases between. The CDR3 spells CASSPETGGYEKLFF. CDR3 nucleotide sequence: TGTGCCAGCAGCCCCGAGACAGGAGGGTATGAAAAACTGTTTTTT.

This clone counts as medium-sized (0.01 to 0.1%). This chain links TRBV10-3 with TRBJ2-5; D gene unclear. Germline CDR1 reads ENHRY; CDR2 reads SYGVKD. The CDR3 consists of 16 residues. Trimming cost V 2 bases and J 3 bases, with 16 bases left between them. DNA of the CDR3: TGTGCCATCAGTGAGAGAGGACCGACGTCGAAAGAGACCCAGTACTTC. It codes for CAISERGPTSKETQYF.

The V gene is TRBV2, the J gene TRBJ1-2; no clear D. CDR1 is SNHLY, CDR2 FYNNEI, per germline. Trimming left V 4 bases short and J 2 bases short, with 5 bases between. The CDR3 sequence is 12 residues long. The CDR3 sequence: CASSGNNYGYTF. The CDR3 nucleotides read TGTGCCAGCAGTGGGAACAACTATGGCTACACCTTC.

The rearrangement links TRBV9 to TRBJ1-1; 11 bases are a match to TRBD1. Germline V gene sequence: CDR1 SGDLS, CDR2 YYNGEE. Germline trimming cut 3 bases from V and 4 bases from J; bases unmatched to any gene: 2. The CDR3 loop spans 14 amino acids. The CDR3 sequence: CASSEGTGGTEAFF. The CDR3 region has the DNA TGTGCCAGCAGCGAGGGGACAGGGGGCACTGAAGCTTTCTTT.

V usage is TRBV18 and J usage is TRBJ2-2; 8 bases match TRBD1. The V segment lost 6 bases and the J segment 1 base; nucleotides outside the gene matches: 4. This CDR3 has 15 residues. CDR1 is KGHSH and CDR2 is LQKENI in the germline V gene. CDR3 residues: CASSAGTGNTGELFF. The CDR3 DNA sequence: TGTGCCAGCTCGGCCGGGACAGGGAACACCGGGGAGCTGTTTTTT.

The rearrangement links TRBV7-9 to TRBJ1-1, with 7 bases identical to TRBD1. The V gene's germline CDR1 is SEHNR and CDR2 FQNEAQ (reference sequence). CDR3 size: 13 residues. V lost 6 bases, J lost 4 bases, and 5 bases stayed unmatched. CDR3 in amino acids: CASSTGVGTEAFF. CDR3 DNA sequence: TGTGCCAGCAGTACAGGGGTAGGCACTGAAGCTTTCTTT.

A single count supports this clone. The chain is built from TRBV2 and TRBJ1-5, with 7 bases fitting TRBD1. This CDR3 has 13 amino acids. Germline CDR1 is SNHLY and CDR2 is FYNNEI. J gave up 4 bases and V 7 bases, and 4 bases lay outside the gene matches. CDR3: CASTGQPNQPQHF. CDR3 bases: TGTGCCAGCACGGGACAGCCGAATCAGCCCCAGCATTTT.

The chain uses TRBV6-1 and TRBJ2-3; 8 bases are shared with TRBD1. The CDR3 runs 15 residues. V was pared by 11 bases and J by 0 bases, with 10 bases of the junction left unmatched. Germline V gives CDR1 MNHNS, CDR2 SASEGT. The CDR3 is CAGGGQDHSTDTQYF. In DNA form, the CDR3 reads TGTGCCGGTGGGGGACAGGACCATAGCACAGATACGCAGTATTTT.

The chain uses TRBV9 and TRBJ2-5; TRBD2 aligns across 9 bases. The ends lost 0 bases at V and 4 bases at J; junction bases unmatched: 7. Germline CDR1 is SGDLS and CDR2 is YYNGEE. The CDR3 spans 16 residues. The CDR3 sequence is CASSVGQRGVGETQYF. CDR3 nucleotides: TGTGCCAGCAGCGTAGGCCAGCGGGGGGTCGGAGAGACCCAGTACTTC.

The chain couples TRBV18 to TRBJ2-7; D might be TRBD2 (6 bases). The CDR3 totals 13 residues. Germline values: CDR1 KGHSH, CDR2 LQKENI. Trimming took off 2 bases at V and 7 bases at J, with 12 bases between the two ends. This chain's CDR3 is CASSPMREEEQYF. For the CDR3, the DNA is TGTGCCAGCTCACCAATGCGGGAAGAAGAGCAGTACTTC.

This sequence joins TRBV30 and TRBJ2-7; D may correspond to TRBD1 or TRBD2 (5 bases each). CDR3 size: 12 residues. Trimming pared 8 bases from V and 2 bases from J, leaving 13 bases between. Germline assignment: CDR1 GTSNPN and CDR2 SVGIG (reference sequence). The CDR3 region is CAARDLPYEQYF. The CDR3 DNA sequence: TGTGCCGCCCGGGACCTTCCCTACGAGCAGTACTTC.

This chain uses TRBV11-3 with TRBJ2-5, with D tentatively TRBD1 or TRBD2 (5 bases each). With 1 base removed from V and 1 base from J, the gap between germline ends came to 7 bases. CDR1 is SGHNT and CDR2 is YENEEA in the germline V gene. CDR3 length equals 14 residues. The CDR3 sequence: CASSLGGAQETQYF. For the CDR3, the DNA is TGTGCCAGCAGCTTAGGAGGGGCCCAAGAGACCCAGTACTTC.

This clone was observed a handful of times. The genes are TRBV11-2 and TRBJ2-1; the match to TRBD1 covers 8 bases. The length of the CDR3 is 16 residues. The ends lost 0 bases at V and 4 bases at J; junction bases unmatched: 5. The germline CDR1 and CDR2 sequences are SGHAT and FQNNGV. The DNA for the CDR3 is TGTGCCAGCAGCTTAGAAAACCAGGGGGCGTACAATGAGCAGTTCTTC. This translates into CASSLENQGAYNEQFF. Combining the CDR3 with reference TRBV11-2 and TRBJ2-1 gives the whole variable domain EAGVAQSPRYKIIEKRQSVAFWCNPISGHATLYWYQQILGQGPKLLIQFQNNGVVDDSQLPKDRFSAERLKGVDSTLKIQPAKLEDSAVYLCASSLENQGAYNEQFFGPGTRLTVL.

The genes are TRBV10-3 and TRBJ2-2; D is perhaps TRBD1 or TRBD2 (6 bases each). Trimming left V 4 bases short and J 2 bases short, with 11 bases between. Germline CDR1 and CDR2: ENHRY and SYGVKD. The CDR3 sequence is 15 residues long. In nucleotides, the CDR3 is TGTGCCATCAGTGCTGGGGGGCCCAACACCGGGGAGCTGTTTTTT. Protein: CAISAGGPNTGELFF.

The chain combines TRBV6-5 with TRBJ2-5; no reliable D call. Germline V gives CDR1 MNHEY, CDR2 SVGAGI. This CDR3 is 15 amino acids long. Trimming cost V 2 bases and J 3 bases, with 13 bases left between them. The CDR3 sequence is CASSYSGVGKETQYF. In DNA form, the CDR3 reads TGTGCCAGCAGTTACAGTGGGGTGGGGAAAGAGACCCAGTACTTC.

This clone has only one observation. The CDR3 DNA follows: TGTGCCAGCAGTCCAGGACTGGACAGAGCGAACACCGGGGAGCTGTTTTTT. As protein: CASSPGLDRANTGELFF. The genes are TRBV5-5 and TRBJ2-2; weak D call: TRBD1 (6 bases). This CDR3 is 17 amino acids long. Germline-derived CDR1 and CDR2 are SGHKS and YYEKEE (reference sequence). The V gene lost 5 bases and the J gene lost 0 bases, with 17 bases spanning the gap.

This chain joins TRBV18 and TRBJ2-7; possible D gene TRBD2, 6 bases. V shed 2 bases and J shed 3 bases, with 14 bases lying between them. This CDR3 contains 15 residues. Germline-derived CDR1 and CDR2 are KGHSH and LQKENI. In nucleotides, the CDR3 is TGTGCCAGCTCACCAGGCGGGGTTCAGGTCTACGAGCAGTACTTC. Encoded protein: CASSPGGVQVYEQYF.

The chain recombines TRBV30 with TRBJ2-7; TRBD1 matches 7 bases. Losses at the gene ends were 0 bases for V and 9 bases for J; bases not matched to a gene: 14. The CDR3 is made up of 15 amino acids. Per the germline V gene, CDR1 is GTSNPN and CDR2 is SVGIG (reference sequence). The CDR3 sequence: CAWSVTTGTRSRQYF. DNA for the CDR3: TGTGCCTGGAGTGTCACGACAGGGACCAGAAGTCGGCAGTACTTC.

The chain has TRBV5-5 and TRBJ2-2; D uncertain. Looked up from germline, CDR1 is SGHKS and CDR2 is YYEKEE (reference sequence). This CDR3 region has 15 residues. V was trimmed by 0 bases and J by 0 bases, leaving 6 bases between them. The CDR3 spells CASSLGRTNTGELFF. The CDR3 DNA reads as TGTGCCAGCAGCTTGGGACGGACGAACACCGGGGAGCTGTTTTTT. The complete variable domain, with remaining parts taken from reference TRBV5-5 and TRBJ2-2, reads DAGVTQSPTHLIKTRGQQVTLRCSPISGHKSVSWYQQVLGQGPQFIFQYYEKEERGRGNFPDRFSARQFPNYSSELNVNALLLGDSALYLCASSLGRTNTGELFFGEGSRLTVL.

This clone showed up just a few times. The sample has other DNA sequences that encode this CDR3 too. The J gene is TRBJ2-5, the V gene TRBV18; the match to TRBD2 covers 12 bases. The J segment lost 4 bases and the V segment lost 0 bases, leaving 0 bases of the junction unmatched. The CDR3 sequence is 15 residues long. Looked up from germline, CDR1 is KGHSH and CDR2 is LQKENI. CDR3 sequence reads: CASSPPGLAGETQYF. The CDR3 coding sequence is TGTGCCAGCTCACCACCGGGACTAGCGGGAGAGACCCAGTACTTC.

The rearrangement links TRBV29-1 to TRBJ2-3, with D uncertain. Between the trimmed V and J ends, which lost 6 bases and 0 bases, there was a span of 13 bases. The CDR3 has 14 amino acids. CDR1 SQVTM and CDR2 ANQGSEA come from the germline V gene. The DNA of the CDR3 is TGCAGCGTAGGTCTGGTTTGGAGCACAGATACGCAGTATTTT. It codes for CSVGLVWSTDTQYF.

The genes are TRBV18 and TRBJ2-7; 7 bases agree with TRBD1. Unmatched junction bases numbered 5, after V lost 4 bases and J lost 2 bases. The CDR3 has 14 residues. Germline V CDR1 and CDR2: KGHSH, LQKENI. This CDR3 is CASSQRDSPYEQYF. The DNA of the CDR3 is TGTGCCAGCTCACAACGGGACAGTCCCTACGAGCAGTACTTC.